The 25 T cell receptor beta chains in this list originate from one sample, sequenced in a study of graft-versus-host responses after intestinal transplantation. Using immunoSEQ multiplex PCR, the repertoire was profiled, and TCRdb retains in-frame clones only, with some absent. The profile shows approximately 88,000 clones, 85% to 95% of them singletons. Their recognized antigens are unknown. The sequencing here drew on unstimulated CD4+ T cells sorted from spleen or lymph node cells, taken before transplant. The source of these receptors is a human donor who was the organ donor for an intestinal transplant.

This chain uses TRBV7-2 with TRBJ2-3; D gene unclear. The CDR3 has 12 residues. Trimming shortened V by 1 base and J by 5 bases, and 4 bases separated the two germline ends. Looked up from germline, CDR1 is SGHTA and CDR2 is FQGNSA. The DNA for the CDR3 is TGTGCCAGCAGCTTAGACGGAGATACGCAGTATTTT. Its protein product is CASSLDGDTQYF.

This clone has a single count. The V call is TRBV5-4, the J call TRBJ1-2; the D is unclear. This CDR3 spans 13 amino acids. The V gene lost 2 bases and the J gene lost 4 bases, with 9 bases spanning the gap. CDR1 SGHNT and CDR2 YYREEE come from the germline V gene (reference sequence). CDR3 protein: CASSFGVAYGYTF. CDR3 coding DNA: TGTGCCAGCAGCTTCGGGGTCGCCTATGGCTACACCTTC. The variable domain in full, completed from reference TRBV5-4 and TRBJ1-2, reads ETGVTQSPTHLIKTRGQQVTLRCSSQSGHNTVSWYQQALGQGPQFIFQYYREEENGRGNFPPRFSGLQFPNYSSELNVNALELDDSALYLCASSFGVAYGYTFGSGTRLTVV.

The genes are TRBV5-1 and TRBJ1-1; D unresolved. There are 16 residues in the CDR3. CDR1 is SGHRS, CDR2 YFSETQ, per germline. The V end lost 2 bases, the J end lost 1 base, and 15 bases lay between the germline ends. The CDR3 is CASSFTRTETNTEAFF. Here the CDR3 DNA reads TGCGCCAGCAGCTTTACCCGGACGGAGACGAACACTGAAGCTTTCTTT.

V usage is TRBV5-4 and J usage is TRBJ2-5; 11 positions agree with TRBD2. The V gene's germline CDR1 is SGHNT and CDR2 YYREEE (reference sequence). The CDR3 spans 14 residues. The V and J ends lost 4 bases and 3 bases, in that order; junction bases with no gene match: 2. Here the CDR3 DNA reads TGTGCCAGCAGCCAGACTAGCGGGGAAGAGACCCAGTACTTC. Protein product: CASSQTSGEETQYF. Variable domain in full (rest from reference TRBV5-4 and TRBJ2-5): ETGVTQSPTHLIKTRGQQVTLRCSSQSGHNTVSWYQQALGQGPQFIFQYYREEENGRGNFPPRFSGLQFPNYSSELNVNALELDDSALYLCASSQTSGEETQYFGPGTRLLVL.

This chain connects TRBV27 to TRBJ2-7; 11 bases match TRBD2. The CDR3 consists of 15 residues. The V gene's germline CDR1 is MNHEY and CDR2 SMNVEV (reference sequence). V lost 5 bases to trimming and J lost 3 bases; unmatched junction nucleotides: 6. The CDR3 loop reads CASSRSGGGIYEQYF. The CDR3 nucleotides read TGTGCCAGCAGTCGTAGCGGGGGGGGAATCTACGAGCAGTACTTC.

This chain connects TRBV6-4 to TRBJ2-7; 13 bases are a match to TRBD2. The J segment lost 5 bases and the V segment lost 6 bases, leaving 7 bases of the junction unmatched. The CDR3 totals 15 residues. Germline-derived CDR1 and CDR2 are MRHNA and SNTAGT. CDR3 DNA sequence: TGTGCCAGCAGGAATCGGACTAGCGGGGGAAACGAGCAGTACTTC. Encoded protein: CASRNRTSGGNEQYF.

Details on this clone: One end of the junction fails to match germline, which may point to a read error. The sample has other DNA sequences that encode this CDR3 too. The genes are TRBV6-1 and TRBJ1-1; D remains ambiguous. The CDR3 sequence is 13 residues long. Germline V CDR1 and CDR2: MNHNS, SASEGT. CDR3 sequence (DNA): TGTGCCAGCAGTGAAACGGGCAACACTGAGGCTTTCTTT. Translating it yields CASSETGNTEAFF.

The chain combines TRBV7-2 with TRBJ2-2; TRBD2 aligns across 10 bases. Germline lookup yields CDR1 SGHTA and CDR2 FQGNSA. CDR3 length: 17 residues. V lost 4 bases, J lost 6 bases, and 11 bases stayed unmatched. In DNA, the CDR3 is TGTGCCAGCAGCTACTCGGGAGCGGGGGGGCCGGCCGGGGAGCTGTTTTTT. Translating it yields CASSYSGAGGPAGELFF.

The V call is TRBV2, the J call TRBJ1-2, with 11 positions matching TRBD1. The trim removed 6 bases at V and 7 bases at J, leaving 7 bases unmatched. This CDR3 region has 14 residues. Per the germline V gene, CDR1 is SNHLY and CDR2 is FYNNEI. The chain's CDR3 is CASSIAGQGGGYTF. The CDR3 coding sequence is TGTGCCAGCAGCATTGCGGGACAGGGGGGTGGCTACACCTTC. Full variable domain (outside the CDR3, taken from reference TRBV2 and TRBJ1-2): EPEVTQTPSHQVTQMGQEVILRCVPISNHLYFYWYRQILGQKVEFLVSFYNNEISEKSEIFDDQFSVERPDGSNFTLKIRSTKLEDSAMYFCASSIAGQGGGYTFGSGTRLTVV.

The chain has TRBV6-5 and TRBJ1-2, with D possibly TRBD1 on 6 matching bases. V was cut by 5 bases and J by 4 bases, with 8 bases left in between. The CDR3 is 12 residues long. In germline, CDR1 is MNHEY, CDR2 SVGAGI. The CDR3 DNA is TGTGCCAGCAGTAAGACAGGCTATGGCTACACCTTC. Translated: CASSKTGYGYTF.

The rearrangement joins TRBV7-9 to TRBJ1-1; D is uncertain. Germline-derived CDR1 and CDR2 are SEHNR and FQNEAQ (reference sequence). The CDR3 length is 16 residues. Trimming took off 5 bases at V and 0 bases at J, with 16 bases between the two ends. The CDR3 DNA reads TGTGCCAGCAGCCTCGAGAAAGGGATGCTGAACACTGAAGCTTTCTTT. Amino acid sequence: CASSLEKGMLNTEAFF.

The rearrangement uses TRBV6-5 and TRBJ2-1; TRBD2 aligns across 8 bases. Trimming took 0 bases from V and 7 from J; bases not matched to a gene: 5. CDR1 is MNHEY, CDR2 SVGAGI, per germline. The CDR3 has 15 residues. CDR3 bases: TGTGCCAGCAGTTACTCGCGGGGGGCAAAAAATGAGCAGTTCTTC. It is translated as CASSYSRGAKNEQFF.

This chain links TRBV7-3 with TRBJ2-1, with 9 bases matching TRBD1. V lost 5 bases, J lost 9 bases, and 5 bases stayed unmatched. There are 13 residues in the CDR3. Germline CDR1 reads SGHTA; CDR2 reads FQGTGA. DNA of the CDR3: TGTGCCAGCAGCCCGGACAGGGGAGGTGAGCAGTTCTTC. Protein: CASSPDRGGEQFF.

The chain joins TRBV7-2 to TRBJ2-6; D not certain. CDR3 length: 14 amino acids. V was pared by 2 bases and J by 2 bases, with 4 bases between. Germline V gene sequence: CDR1 SGHTA, CDR2 FQGNSA. The chain's CDR3 is CASSLRPGANVLTF. The CDR3, as DNA: TGTGCCAGCAGCTTAAGGCCTGGGGCCAACGTCCTGACTTTC.

Only one count was recorded for this clone. The chain carries TRBV7-9 and TRBJ1-6, with a tentative D call TRBD1 (6 bases). Between the trimmed V and J ends, which lost 4 bases and 12 bases, there was a span of 16 bases. This CDR3 has 14 residues. CDR1 is SEHNR, CDR2 FQNEAQ, per germline (reference sequence). Here the CDR3 DNA reads TGTGCCAGCAGCTCCTACGGACCAGGGGAACCCCTCCACTTT. The encoded protein is CASSSYGPGEPLHF.

The chain links TRBV11-3 to TRBJ2-3, with D possibly TRBD2 on 6 matching bases. The germline V gene encodes CDR1 SGHNT and CDR2 YENEEA. Trimming removed 5 bases from V and 2 bases from J, with 17 bases in between. The CDR3 loop spans 16 amino acids. The CDR3 nucleotides read TGTGCCAGCAGCATAACCCTCACGGGACTCACAGATACGCAGTATTTT. The encoded protein is CASSITLTGLTDTQYF. Combining the CDR3 with reference TRBV11-3 and TRBJ2-3 gives the whole variable domain EAGVVQSPRYKIIEKKQPVAFWCNPISGHNTLYWYLQNLGQGPELLIRYENEEAVDDSQLPKDRFSAERLKGVDSTLKIQPAELGDSAVYLCASSITLTGLTDTQYFGPGTRLTVL.

V and J are TRBV6-4 and TRBJ2-7, with unresolved D. The germline gives CDR1 MRHNA, CDR2 SNTAGT. The CDR3 runs 15 residues. Trimming took off 4 bases at V and 2 bases at J, with 15 bases between the two ends. The CDR3 bases are TGTGCCAGCAGTGTATCTTGGGGTAGTGCCTACGAGCAGTACTTC. Residues: CASSVSWGSAYEQYF.

V gene TRBV5-1 combines with J gene TRBJ1-1; D is undetermined. The V gene's germline CDR1 is SGHRS and CDR2 YFSETQ. Trimming removed 7 bases at V and 0 bases at J, with 10 bases between. The CDR3 totals 13 residues. The chain's CDR3 is CASGGEMNTEAFF. The CDR3 DNA reads as TGCGCCAGCGGAGGAGAAATGAACACTGAAGCTTTCTTT.

The J gene is TRBJ2-1, the V gene TRBV20-1; the D gene could be TRBD1 or TRBD2 (5 bases each). The CDR3 extends over 8 amino acids. The V gene lost 7 bases and the J gene lost 12 bases, with 7 bases spanning the gap. Germline loops: CDR1 DFQATT, CDR2 SNEGSKA (reference sequence). The CDR3 DNA reads TGCAGTGACGGGACGCAGTTCTTC. Its translation is CSDGTQFF.

The chain links TRBV28 to TRBJ1-2; TRBD1 agrees at 9 bases. From germline, CDR1 is MDHEN and CDR2 SYDVKM. The V segment lost 4 bases and the J segment 4 bases; nucleotides outside the gene matches: 4. The CDR3 is made up of 14 amino acids. CDR3 coding DNA: TGTGCCAGCAGTTCCGGGACAGGGACCTATGGCTACACCTTC. Its translation is CASSSGTGTYGYTF.

The chain links TRBV27 to TRBJ1-2; D perhaps matches TRBD1 (5 bases). Germline assignment: CDR1 MNHEY and CDR2 SMNVEV (reference sequence). The CDR3 has 16 residues. Trimming left V 5 bases short and J 4 bases short, with 20 bases between. The CDR3 spells CASSPNLRGDGYGYTF. Here the CDR3 DNA reads TGTGCCAGCAGTCCAAACCTAAGAGGGGATGGCTATGGCTACACCTTC.

The chain is built from TRBV5-4 and TRBJ1-2, with no clear D. Germline V gene sequence: CDR1 SGHNT, CDR2 YYREEE (reference sequence). V dropped 7 bases and J dropped 2 bases, with 12 bases sitting between them. The CDR3 runs 13 residues. DNA for the CDR3: TGTGCCAGCCAGAGAGGAGGGAACTATGGCTACACCTTC. This translates into CASQRGGNYGYTF.

Concerning this clone: Relative to the germline gene, one junction end is altered; a read error may explain this. V is TRBV5-4 and J is TRBJ1-1; D unresolved. This CDR3 region has 14 residues. The germline V gene encodes CDR1 SGHNT and CDR2 YYREEE (reference sequence). The CDR3 coding sequence is TGTACCAGCAGCTCCGTAGGCCTGAACACTGAAGCTTTCTTT. Translated: CTSSSVGLNTEAFF.

The rearrangement links TRBV5-1 to TRBJ2-2, with no clear D. Looked up from germline, CDR1 is SGHRS and CDR2 is YFSETQ. Trimming pared 4 bases from V and 2 bases from J, leaving 9 bases between. The CDR3 length is 14 residues. The CDR3 region has the DNA TGCGCCAGCAGCGATCGGGTTAACACCGGGGAGCTGTTTTTT. Its protein product is CASSDRVNTGELFF.

The chain combines TRBV7-2 with TRBJ1-4; D unclear. Trimming pared 0 bases from V and 8 bases from J, leaving 7 bases between. Per the germline V gene, CDR1 is SGHTA and CDR2 is FQGNSA. This CDR3 is built from 13 residues. The CDR3 spells CASSLASFEKLFF. The CDR3 nucleotides read TGTGCCAGCAGCTTAGCCAGTTTCGAAAAACTGTTTTTT.